This TCR beta chain was observed in a study of blood T cell repertoires in COVID-19. The overall study: Acute-phase and convalescent COVID-19 samples originated in the United States, Italy and Spain. Sources were T cells, B-cell-depleted T cells, or PBMCs; the material itself was cDNA or gDNA.

The CDR3 is 15 residues long. Germline V gene lookup returns CDR1 SEHNR and CDR2 FQNEAQ (reference sequence). Trimming removed 6 bases at V and 2 bases at J, with 15 bases between. As handled by the study authors: Nucleated cell counts were estimated from reference gene primer amplification. The table came from immunoSEQ multiplex PCR; TCRdb's copy has only in-frame clones and leaves some out. That table gives V, J and clone size, and the DNA gave D and trimming. The table lists 200,000 to 250,000 clones, about 85% of them singletons, with roughly 3.1% in the top ten. The sequence was collected from a man aged 18 to 35 with active or convalescent COVID-19. The chain combines TRBV7-9 with TRBJ2-3; maybe TRBD1 (6 bases). What was sequenced was peripheral blood. This CDR3 is CASSPSDRYTDTQYF. The DNA of the CDR3 is TGTGCCAGCAGTCCATCCGACAGGTACACAGATACGCAGTATTTT.